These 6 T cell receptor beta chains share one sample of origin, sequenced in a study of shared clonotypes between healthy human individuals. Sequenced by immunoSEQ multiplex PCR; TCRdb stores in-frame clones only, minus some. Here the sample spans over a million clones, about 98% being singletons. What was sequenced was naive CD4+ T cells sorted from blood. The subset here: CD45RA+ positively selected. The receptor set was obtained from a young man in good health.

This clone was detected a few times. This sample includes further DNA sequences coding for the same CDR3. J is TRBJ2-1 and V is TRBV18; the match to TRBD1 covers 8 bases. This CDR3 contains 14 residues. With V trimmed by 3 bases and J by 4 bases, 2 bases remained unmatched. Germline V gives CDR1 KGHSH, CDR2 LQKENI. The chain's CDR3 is CASSPQGAYNEQFF. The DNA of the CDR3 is TGTGCCAGCTCACCTCAGGGGGCTTACAATGAGCAGTTCTTC.

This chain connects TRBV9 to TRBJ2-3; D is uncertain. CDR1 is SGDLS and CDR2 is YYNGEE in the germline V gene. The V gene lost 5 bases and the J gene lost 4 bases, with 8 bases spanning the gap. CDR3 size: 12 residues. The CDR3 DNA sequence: TGTGCCAGCAGTCATTCATCAGATACGCAGTATTTT. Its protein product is CASSHSSDTQYF.

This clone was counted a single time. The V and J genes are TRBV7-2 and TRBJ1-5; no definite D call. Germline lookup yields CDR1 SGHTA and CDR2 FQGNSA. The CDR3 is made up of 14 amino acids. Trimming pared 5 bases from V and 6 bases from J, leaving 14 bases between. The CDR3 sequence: CASSLRERGQPQHF. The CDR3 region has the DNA TGTGCCAGCAGCCTCCGGGAGAGAGGTCAGCCCCAGCATTTT.

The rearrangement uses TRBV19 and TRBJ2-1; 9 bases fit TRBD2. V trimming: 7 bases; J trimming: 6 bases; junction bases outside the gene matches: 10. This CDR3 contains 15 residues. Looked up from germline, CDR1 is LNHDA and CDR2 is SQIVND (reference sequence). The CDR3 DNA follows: TGTGCCAGTACCCAGCGGGAGGACCCGCTCAATGAGCAGTTCTTC. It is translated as CASTQREDPLNEQFF.

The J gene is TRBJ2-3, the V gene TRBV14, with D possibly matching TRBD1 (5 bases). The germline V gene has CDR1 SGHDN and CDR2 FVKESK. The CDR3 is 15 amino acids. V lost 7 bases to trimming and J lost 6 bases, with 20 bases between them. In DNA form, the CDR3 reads TGTGCCAGCAACCCTAGGGGCAGCCTCGGGGATACGCAGTATTTT. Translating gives CASNPRGSLGDTQYF.

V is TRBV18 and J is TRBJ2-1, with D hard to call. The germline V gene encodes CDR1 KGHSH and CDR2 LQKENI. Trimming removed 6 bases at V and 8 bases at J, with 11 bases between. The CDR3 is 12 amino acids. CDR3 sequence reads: CASSPSRDEQFF. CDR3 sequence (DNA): TGTGCCAGCTCCCCTTCTAGGGATGAGCAGTTCTTC.